Reported below is one TCR beta chain. Its antigen remains unknown. Unique molecular identifiers featured in each of the TCR beta cDNA libraries. Around 460,000 cDNA molecules came from roughly 1 to 10 million T cells. TCRdb fed the PCR reads into MiXCR, producing one record per CDR3 protein. The table shows hundreds of thousands of distinct CDR3 sequences, with 30% occurring only once. The CDR3 has 15 residues. The V end lost 0 bases, the J end lost 2 bases, and 11 bases lay between the germline ends. Per the germline V gene, CDR1 is LGHDT and CDR2 is YNNKEL (reference sequence). These data originate in a study of post-analysis software for immune sequencing data. Whole-study results and caveats: Compared with controls, patients had more of about 5 TRBV segments, including TRBV5-6, TRBV5-1 and TRBV20-1. When the samples were clustered directly with F measure, those that had been prepared in the same batch showed strong co-clustering. The normalized Chao1 diversity of multiple sclerosis patients was significantly lower than that of controls.

The sequence was obtained from a girl aged 5 to 17 with multiple sclerosis. The sequenced sample was blood. The chain joins TRBV3-1 to TRBJ2-7, with D maybe TRBD2 (5 bases). The CDR3 coding sequence is TGTGCCAGCAGCCAAGATTCTAGCTCGGCCTACGAGCAGTACTTC. It yields the protein CASSQDSSSAYEQYF.